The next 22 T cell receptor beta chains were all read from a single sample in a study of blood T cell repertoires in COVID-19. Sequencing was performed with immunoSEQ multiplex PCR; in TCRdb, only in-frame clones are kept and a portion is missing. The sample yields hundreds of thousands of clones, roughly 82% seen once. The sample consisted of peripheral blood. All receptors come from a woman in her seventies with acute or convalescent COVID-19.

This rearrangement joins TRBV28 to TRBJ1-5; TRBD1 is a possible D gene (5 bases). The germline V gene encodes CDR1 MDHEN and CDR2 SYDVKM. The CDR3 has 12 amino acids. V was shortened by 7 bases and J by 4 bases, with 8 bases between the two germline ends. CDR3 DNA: TGTGCCAGCACGTCAGGGAATCAGCCCCAGCATTTT. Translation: CASTSGNQPQHF.

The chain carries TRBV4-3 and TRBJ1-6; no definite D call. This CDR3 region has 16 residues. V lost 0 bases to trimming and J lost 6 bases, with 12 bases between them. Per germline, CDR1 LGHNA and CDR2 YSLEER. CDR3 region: CASSQDRALPNSPLHF. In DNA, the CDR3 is TGCGCCAGCAGCCAAGATCGAGCCCTACCTAATTCACCCCTCCACTTT.

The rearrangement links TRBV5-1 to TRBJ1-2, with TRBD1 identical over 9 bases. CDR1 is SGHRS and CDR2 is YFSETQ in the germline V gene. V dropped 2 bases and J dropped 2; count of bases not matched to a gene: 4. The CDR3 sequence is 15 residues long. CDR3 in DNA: TGCGCCAGCAGCTTTGGGACAGGGTTGAACTATGGCTACACCTTC. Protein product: CASSFGTGLNYGYTF. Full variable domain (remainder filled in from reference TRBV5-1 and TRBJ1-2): KAGVTQTPRYLIKTRGQQVTLSCSPISGHRSVSWYQQTPGQGLQFLFEYFSETQRNKGNFPGRFSGRQFSNSRSEMNVSTLELGDSALYLCASSFGTGLNYGYTFGSGTRLTVV.

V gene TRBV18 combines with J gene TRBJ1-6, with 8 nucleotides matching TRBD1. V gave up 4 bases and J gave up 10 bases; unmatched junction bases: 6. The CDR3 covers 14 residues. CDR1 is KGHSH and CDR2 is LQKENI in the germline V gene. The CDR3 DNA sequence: TGTGCCAGCTCACGCGACAGGGGCGAGTCACCCCTCCACTTT. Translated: CASSRDRGESPLHF.

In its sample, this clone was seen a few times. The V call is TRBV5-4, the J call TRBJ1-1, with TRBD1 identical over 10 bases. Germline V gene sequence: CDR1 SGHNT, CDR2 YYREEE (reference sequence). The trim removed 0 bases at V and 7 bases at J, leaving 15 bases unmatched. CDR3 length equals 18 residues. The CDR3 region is CASSLGIPGQGYGNEAFF. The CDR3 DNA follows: TGTGCCAGCAGCTTGGGCATACCGGGACAGGGGTATGGTAATGAAGCTTTCTTT.

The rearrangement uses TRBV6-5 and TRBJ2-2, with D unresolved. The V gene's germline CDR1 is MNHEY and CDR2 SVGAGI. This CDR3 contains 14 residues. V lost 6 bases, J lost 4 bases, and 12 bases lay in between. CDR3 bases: TGTGCCAGCAGGAGAGATACCATCACCGGGGAGCTGTTTTTT. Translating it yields CASRRDTITGELFF.

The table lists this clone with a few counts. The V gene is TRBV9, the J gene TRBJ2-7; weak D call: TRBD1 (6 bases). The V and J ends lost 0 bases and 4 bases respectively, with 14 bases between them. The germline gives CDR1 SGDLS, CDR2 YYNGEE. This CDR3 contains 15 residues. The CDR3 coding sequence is TGTGCCAGCAGCGTAGGTGGGCAGGGGAAGTACGAGCAGTACTTC. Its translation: CASSVGGQGKYEQYF. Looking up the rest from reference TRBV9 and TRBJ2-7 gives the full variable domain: DSGVTQTPKHLITATGQRVTLRCSPRSGDLSVYWYQQSLDQGLQFLIQYYNGEERAKGNILERFSAQQFPDLHSELNLSSLELGDSALYFCASSVGGQGKYEQYFGPGTRLTVT.

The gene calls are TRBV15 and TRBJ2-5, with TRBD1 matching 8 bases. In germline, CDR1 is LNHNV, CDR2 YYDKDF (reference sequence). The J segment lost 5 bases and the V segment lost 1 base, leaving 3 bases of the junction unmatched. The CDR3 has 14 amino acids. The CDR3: CATSRGRTGETQYF. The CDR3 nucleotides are TGTGCCACCAGCAGAGGGAGGACAGGGGAGACCCAGTACTTC.

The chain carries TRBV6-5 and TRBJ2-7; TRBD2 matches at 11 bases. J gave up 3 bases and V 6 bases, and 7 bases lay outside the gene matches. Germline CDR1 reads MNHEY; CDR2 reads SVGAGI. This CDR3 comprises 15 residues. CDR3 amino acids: CASRDSGGAYYEQYF. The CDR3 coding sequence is TGTGCCAGCAGAGATAGCGGGGGGGCTTACTACGAGCAGTACTTC.

Here the CDR3 reads CASSSTGNYGYTF. The CDR3 nucleotides are TGTGCCAGCAGTTCTACAGGGAACTATGGCTACACCTTC. The chain uses TRBV6-2 or TRBV6-3 and TRBJ1-2; TRBD1 is a possible D gene (6 bases). This CDR3 is 13 amino acids long. CDR1 and CDR2 from the germline V gene are MNHEY and SVGEGT. Trimming removed 4 bases at V and 2 bases at J, with 8 bases between.

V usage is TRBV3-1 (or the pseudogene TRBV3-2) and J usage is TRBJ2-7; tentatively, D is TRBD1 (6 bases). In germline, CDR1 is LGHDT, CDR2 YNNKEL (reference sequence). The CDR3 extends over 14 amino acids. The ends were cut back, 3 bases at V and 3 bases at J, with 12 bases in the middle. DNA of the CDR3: TGTGCCAGCAGCCAGAGGGGGAATTACTACGAGCAGTACTTC. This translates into CASSQRGNYYEQYF.

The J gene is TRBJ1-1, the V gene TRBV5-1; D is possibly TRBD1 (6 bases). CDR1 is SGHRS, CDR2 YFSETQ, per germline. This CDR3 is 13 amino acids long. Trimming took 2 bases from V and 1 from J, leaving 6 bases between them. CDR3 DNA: TGCGCCAGCAGCTTACAGGGGAACACTGAAGCTTTCTTT. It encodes CASSLQGNTEAFF.

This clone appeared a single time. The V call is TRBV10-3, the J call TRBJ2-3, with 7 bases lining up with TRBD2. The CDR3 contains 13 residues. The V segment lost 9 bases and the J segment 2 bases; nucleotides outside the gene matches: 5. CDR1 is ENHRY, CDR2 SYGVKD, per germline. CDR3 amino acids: CAINGGTTDTQYF. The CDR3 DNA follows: TGTGCCATTAACGGGGGGACCACAGATACGCAGTATTTT.

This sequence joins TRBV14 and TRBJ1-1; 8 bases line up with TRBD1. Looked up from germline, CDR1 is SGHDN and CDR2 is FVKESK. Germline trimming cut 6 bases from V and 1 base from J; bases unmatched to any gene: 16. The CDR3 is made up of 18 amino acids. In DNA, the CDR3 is TGTGCCAGCAGTCTACGGGAAGGACAGGGAGGTTGGAACACTGAAGCTTTCTTT. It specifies CASSLREGQGGWNTEAFF.

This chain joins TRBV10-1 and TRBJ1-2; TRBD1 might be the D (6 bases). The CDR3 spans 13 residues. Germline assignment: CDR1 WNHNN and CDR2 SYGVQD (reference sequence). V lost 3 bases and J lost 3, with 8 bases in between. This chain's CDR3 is CASSDRQDYGYTF. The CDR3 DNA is TGCGCCAGCAGTGACAGACAGGACTATGGCTACACCTTC.

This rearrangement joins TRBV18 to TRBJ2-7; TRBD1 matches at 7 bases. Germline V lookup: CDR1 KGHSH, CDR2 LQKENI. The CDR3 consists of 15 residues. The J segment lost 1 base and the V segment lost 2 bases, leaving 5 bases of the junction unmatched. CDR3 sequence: CASSPLTGRSYEQYF. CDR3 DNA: TGTGCCAGCTCACCATTGACAGGGCGATCCTACGAGCAGTACTTC.

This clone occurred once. The CDR3 DNA reads TGTGCCAGCAGTAATAGCGGGAACTCCTACGAGCAGTACTTC. The encoded protein is CASSNSGNSYEQYF. This chain connects TRBV28 to TRBJ2-7; 8 bases are a match to TRBD2. CDR3 size: 14 residues. Germline assignment: CDR1 MDHEN and CDR2 SYDVKM. With 5 bases clipped from V and 0 bases from J, the junction kept 3 bases outside the gene matches. Drawing the rest from reference TRBV28 and TRBJ2-7, the complete variable domain is DVKVTQSSRYLVKRTGEKVFLECVQDMDHENMFWYRQDPGLGLRLIYFSYDVKMKEKGDIPEGYSVSREKKERFSLILESASTNQTSMYLCASSNSGNSYEQYFGPGTRLTVT.

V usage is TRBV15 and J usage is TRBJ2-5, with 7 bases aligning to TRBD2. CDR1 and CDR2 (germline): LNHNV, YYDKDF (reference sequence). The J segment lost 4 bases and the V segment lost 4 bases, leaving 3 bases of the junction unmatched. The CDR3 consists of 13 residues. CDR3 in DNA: TGTGCCACCAGCATGGGGAGGGTAGAGACCCAGTACTTC. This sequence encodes CATSMGRVETQYF.

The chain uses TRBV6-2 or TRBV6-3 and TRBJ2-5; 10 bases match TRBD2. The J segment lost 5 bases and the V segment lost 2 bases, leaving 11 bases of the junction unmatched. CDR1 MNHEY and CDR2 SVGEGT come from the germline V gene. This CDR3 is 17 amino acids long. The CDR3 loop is CASSYSYRSSGGETQYF. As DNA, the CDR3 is TGTGCCAGCAGTTACAGTTATCGGAGTAGCGGGGGGGAGACCCAGTACTTC.

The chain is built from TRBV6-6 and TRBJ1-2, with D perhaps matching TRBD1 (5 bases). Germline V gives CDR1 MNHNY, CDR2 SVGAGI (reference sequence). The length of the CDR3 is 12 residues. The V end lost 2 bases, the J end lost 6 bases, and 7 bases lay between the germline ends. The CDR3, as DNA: TGTGCCAGCAGTTACCAGGGAAATGGCTACACCTTC. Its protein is CASSYQGNGYTF.

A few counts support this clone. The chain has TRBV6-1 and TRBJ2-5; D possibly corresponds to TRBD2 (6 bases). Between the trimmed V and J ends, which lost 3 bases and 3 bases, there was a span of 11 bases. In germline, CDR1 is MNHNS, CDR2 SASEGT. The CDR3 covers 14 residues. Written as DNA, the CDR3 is TGTGCCAGCAGTGAGCCCGGGGGTAAAGAGACCCAGTACTTC. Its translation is CASSEPGGKETQYF.

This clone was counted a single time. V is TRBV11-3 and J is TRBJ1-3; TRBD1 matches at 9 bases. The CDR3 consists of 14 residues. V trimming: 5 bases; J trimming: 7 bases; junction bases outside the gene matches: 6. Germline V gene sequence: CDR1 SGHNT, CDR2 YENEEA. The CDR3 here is CASSRTGAGNTIYF. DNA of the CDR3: TGTGCCAGCAGCCGGACAGGGGCAGGGAACACCATATATTTT.